These T cell receptor beta chains were read from a single sample in a study of control samples from healthy donors and cancer patients. Some clones are missing from TCRdb's copy, which holds only in-frame ones; the method was immunoSEQ multiplex PCR. The sample totals about 190,000 clones. Sequenced material: blood. The receptors stem from a woman aged 25 to 39 in good health. Each CDR3 is given with its conserved first and last residue.

v_gene,CDR3aa
TRBV5-1,CASSPGPGLSGEQFF
TRBV28,CASSLSPGFGSYGYTF
TRBV6-5,CASKDRDTEAFF
TRBV28,CASSLWEGKGQTNEKLFF
TRBV30,CAWSVPGQREAFF
TRBV10-3,CAISENLAGFRNNEQFF
TRBV10-3,CAISSGGAYNEQFF
TRBV7-6,CASSSRDRGYEQYF
TRBV5-1,CASSLEGVTNQPQHF
TRBV12-3/TRBV12-4,CASSLTTEAFF
TRBV9,CASSAADRANYGYTF
TRBV19,CASKGLYQPQHF
TRBV7-9,CASSFRRGARDGPSEQYF
TRBV6-5,CASSYGETQYF
TRBV10-1,CASSESPNSPLHF
TRBV6-4,CASSALNTGELFF
TRBV28,CASSWVSLNPRNGYTF
TRBV28,CASSLSVAGRETQYF
TRBV30,CAWRPATRNTGELFF
TRBV15,CATRGQGGSGNTIYF
TRBV3-1/TRBV3-2,CASSQEGQGARVSNQPQHF
TRBV28,CASSFAGNTIYF
TRBV29-1,CSVQDRVNSPLHF
TRBV7-2,CASSLGPSGGAFYNEQFF
TRBV7-2,CASSLQPDRGGQPQHF
TRBV18,CATPTGGLYNEQFF
TRBV11-2,CASSSAPSHEQYF
TRBV4-1,CASSQEVMGAYGYTF
TRBV2,CASMGGLAANEQFF